This T cell receptor (beta chain) was sequenced for a study of blood T cell repertoires in COVID-19. Study details: The United States, Italy and Spain provided the acute and convalescent COVID-19 samples. Sample material is recorded as cDNA or gDNA derived from T cells, B-cell-depleted T cells, or PBMCs.

Germline CDR1 LNHDA, CDR2 SQIVND (reference sequence). V shed 8 bases and J 5 bases; nucleotides not matched to a gene: 8. The CDR3 sequence is 13 residues long. Original methodology: Amplifying reference gene primers gave estimates of nucleated cell counts. Profiled with immunoSEQ multiplex PCR; TCRdb holds only in-frame clones, not every one. That table furnishes V, J and clone size, whereas the DNA furnished D and trimming. The sample lists about 170,000 clones; approximately 92% were seen once. The sample was peripheral blood. This clonotype was obtained from a woman aged 50 to 60 with acute or convalescent COVID-19. J is TRBJ1-2 and V is TRBV19, with 7 bases identical to TRBD1. CDR3 sequence: CASSDRAYYGYTF. The DNA of the CDR3 is TGTGCCAGTTCCGACAGGGCGTATTATGGCTACACCTTC.